The 20 T cell receptor beta chains below all came from one sample that was sequenced in a study of blood T cell repertoires in COVID-19. TCRdb's table, derived via immunoSEQ multiplex PCR, lists solely in-frame clones and lacks some. The table has 270,000 or so clones, more than 65% seen once. Sequencing input: PBMCs or T cells enriched from blood (not recorded which). The receptors here all came from a man aged 50-59 years who had recovered from COVID-19.

The rearrangement joins TRBV29-1 to TRBJ1-2, with 10 bases lining up with TRBD1. The V segment lost 6 bases and the J segment 4 bases; nucleotides outside the gene matches: 5. Germline V gene lookup returns CDR1 SQVTM and CDR2 ANQGSEA. The CDR3 runs to 13 residues. The CDR3 coding sequence is TGCAGCGTGGAGGGACAGGGGAGCTATGGCTACACCTTC. Translation gives CSVEGQGSYGYTF.

This chain connects TRBV3-1 (or the pseudogene TRBV3-2) to TRBJ1-3; D is unclear. CDR1 and CDR2 from the germline V gene are LGHDT and YNNKEL (reference sequence). The CDR3 has 16 residues. Trimming cost V 3 bases and J 0 bases, with 12 bases left between them. The CDR3 loop is CASSHSVSASGNTIYF. CDR3 DNA: TGTGCCAGCAGCCATTCTGTCAGCGCCTCTGGAAACACCATATATTTT.

This clone has a single count. The rearrangement uses TRBV18 and TRBJ1-2; D unresolved. CDR3 length: 15 residues. V lost 1 base and J lost 0, with 9 bases in between. Germline CDR1 reads KGHSH; CDR2 reads LQKENI. CDR3 in DNA: TGTGCCAGCTCACCACGGGCAGAAGCTAACTATGGCTACACCTTC. Protein product: CASSPRAEANYGYTF. Full variable domain (remainder filled in from reference TRBV18 and TRBJ1-2): NAGVMQNPRHLVRRRGQEARLRCSPMKGHSHVYWYRQLPEEGLKFMVYLQKENIIDESGMPKERFSAEFPKEGPSILRIQQVVRGDSAAYFCASSPRAEANYGYTFGSGTRLTVV.

J is TRBJ1-4 and V is TRBV5-1, with TRBD1 matching 8 bases. The CDR3 totals 18 residues. J gave up 8 bases and V 4 bases, and 19 bases lay outside the gene matches. Germline assignment: CDR1 SGHRS and CDR2 YFSETQ. The CDR3 sequence is CASSAAGQGGPIGEKLFF. The CDR3 DNA follows: TGCGCCAGCAGCGCGGCCGGACAGGGTGGACCTATCGGGGAAAAACTGTTTTTT.

A single count supports this clone. This rearrangement joins TRBV5-6 to TRBJ2-2, with 12 bases that match TRBD2. This CDR3 spans 16 amino acids. Unmatched junction bases numbered 7, after V lost 5 bases and J lost 5 bases. The germline CDR1 and CDR2 sequences are SGHDT and YYEEEE. This chain's CDR3 is CASRHLAGGPTGELFF. The CDR3 DNA reads as TGTGCCAGCAGACACCTAGCGGGAGGGCCAACCGGGGAGCTGTTTTTT.

CDR3 protein: CASTRGGTEAFF. CDR3 in DNA: TGCGCCAGCACCCGCGGCGGCACTGAAGCTTTCTTT. The V call is TRBV10-2, the J call TRBJ1-1; no clear D. In germline, CDR1 is WSHSY, CDR2 SAAADI. The germline V and J ends were trimmed by 7 bases and 4 bases, with 10 bases remaining between them. This CDR3 contains 12 residues.

This clone has a handful of counts. The chain is built from TRBV7-8 and TRBJ2-1; 10 bases are a match to TRBD2. The trim removed 1 base at V and 6 bases at J, leaving 6 bases unmatched. Germline V gene data show CDR1 as SGHVS and CDR2 as FQNEAQ. The CDR3 length is 16 residues. The CDR3 spells CASSLVGLAGGNEQFF. Written as DNA, the CDR3 is TGTGCCAGCAGCTTAGTCGGGTTAGCGGGAGGCAATGAGCAGTTCTTC.

The chain links TRBV19 to TRBJ1-1, with a weak D call TRBD1 (6 bases). V dropped 3 bases and J dropped 0 bases, with 11 bases sitting between them. Germline CDR1 reads LNHDA; CDR2 reads SQIVND (reference sequence). The CDR3 is made up of 15 amino acids. Written as DNA, the CDR3 is TGTGCCAGTAGTATTCGGACAGTCATGAACACTGAAGCTTTCTTT. It yields the protein CASSIRTVMNTEAFF. Full variable domain (remainder filled in from reference TRBV19 and TRBJ1-1): DGGITQSPKYLFRKEGQNVTLSCEQNLNHDAMYWYRQDPGQGLRLIYYSQIVNDFQKGDIAEGYSVSREKKESFPLTVTSAQKNPTAFYLCASSIRTVMNTEAFFGQGTRLTVV.

The chain couples TRBV29-1 to TRBJ2-3; 14 nucleotides align to TRBD2. The length of the CDR3 is 15 residues. Unmatched junction bases numbered 6, after V lost 6 bases and J lost 4 bases. CDR1 SQVTM and CDR2 ANQGSEA come from the germline V gene. The CDR3 spells CSVPGGLAGADTQYF. The DNA for the CDR3 is TGCAGCGTCCCTGGGGGACTAGCGGGAGCAGATACGCAGTATTTT.

This chain links TRBV5-4 with TRBJ1-2; no reliable D call. V lost 0 bases, J lost 4 bases, and 7 bases lay in between. Germline-derived CDR1 and CDR2 are SGHNT and YYREEE (reference sequence). CDR3 size: 13 residues. CDR3 in amino acids: CASSLDSLYGYTF. The CDR3 nucleotides read TGTGCCAGCAGCTTGGACAGCCTCTATGGCTACACCTTC.

CDR3 loop: CASSSPGTRSYEQYF. In DNA form, the CDR3 reads TGTGCCAGCAGCTCTCCCGGGACTAGGTCCTACGAGCAGTACTTC. This chain joins TRBV11-2 and TRBJ2-7; 8 nucleotides line up with TRBD2. The CDR3 runs 15 residues. V trimming: 4 bases; J trimming: 1 base; junction bases outside the gene matches: 6. Germline V gives CDR1 SGHAT, CDR2 FQNNGV.

This chain links TRBV19 with TRBJ1-1; 7 nucleotides line up with TRBD1. The CDR3 is made up of 15 amino acids. The junction had 15 bases not matched to a gene; V was cut back by 5 bases and J by 9 bases. The germline V gene has CDR1 LNHDA and CDR2 SQIVND (reference sequence). DNA of the CDR3: TGTGCCAGTAGTGAGTACGGACAGGCTAGCCCACAAGCTTTCTTT. It codes for CASSEYGQASPQAFF.

The genes are TRBV24-1 and TRBJ2-7; 12 nucleotides agree with TRBD1. The germline gives CDR1 KGHDR, CDR2 SFDVKD. The V and J ends lost 5 bases and 4 bases, in that order; junction bases with no gene match: 2. The CDR3 contains 14 residues. The CDR3 spells CATSVGQGAYEQYF. CDR3 bases: TGTGCCACCAGTGTGGGACAGGGGGCTTACGAGCAGTACTTC.

The table lists this clone with a count of one. V gene TRBV6-5 combines with J gene TRBJ1-6; D unresolved. V lost 0 bases and J 4 bases, leaving 10 bases between the germline ends. The CDR3 is made up of 16 amino acids. The germline gives CDR1 MNHEY, CDR2 SVGAGI. DNA of the CDR3: TGTGCCAGCAGTTACTCGATGACGGGTTATAATTCACCCCTCCACTTT. Its translation: CASSYSMTGYNSPLHF.

This clone showed up just a few times. This rearrangement joins TRBV5-6 to TRBJ2-7; no clear D. In germline, CDR1 is SGHDT, CDR2 YYEEEE. This CDR3 comprises 12 residues. Trimming took off 0 bases at V and 3 bases at J, with 4 bases between the two ends. The CDR3 DNA sequence: TGTGCCAGCAGCTTGGGAGACTACGAGCAGTACTTC. Its translation is CASSLGDYEQYF.

The chain combines TRBV7-9 with TRBJ2-7; TRBD2 might be the D (6 bases). CDR3 length: 13 residues. Trimming took 3 bases from V and 3 from J, leaving 9 bases between them. CDR1 is SEHNR, CDR2 FQNEAQ, per germline (reference sequence). The CDR3 sequence: CASSFLGGYEQYF. CDR3 sequence (DNA): TGTGCCAGCAGCTTTTTGGGGGGCTACGAGCAGTACTTC.

The chain has TRBV11-2 and TRBJ1-3; 7 positions agree with TRBD1. CDR3 length: 15 amino acids. In germline, CDR1 is SGHAT, CDR2 FQNNGV. Germline trimming cut 1 base from V and 4 bases from J; bases unmatched to any gene: 4. DNA for the CDR3: TGTGCCAGCAGCTTAGGACAGGGTCGAGGAAACACCATATATTTT. Protein: CASSLGQGRGNTIYF.

V usage is TRBV7-9 and J usage is TRBJ1-4, with 7 bases matching TRBD1. Germline V gene lookup returns CDR1 SEHNR and CDR2 FQNEAQ (reference sequence). The CDR3 is made up of 13 amino acids. J was trimmed by 8 bases and V by 5 bases; bases with no gene match: 5. The CDR3 bases are TGTGCCAGCAGCCGACAGGGTGGAGAAAAACTGTTTTTT. Encoded protein: CASSRQGGEKLFF.

This chain's CDR3 is CASSLEGVGSPLHF. Here the CDR3 DNA reads TGTGCCAGCAGCTTGGAGGGGGTGGGATCACCCCTCCACTTT. V gene TRBV5-4 combines with J gene TRBJ1-6; D may be TRBD1 (6 bases). V lost 0 bases to trimming and J lost 10 bases, with 11 bases between them. In germline, CDR1 is SGHNT, CDR2 YYREEE (reference sequence). This CDR3 has 14 residues. The full variable domain, its missing parts supplied by reference TRBV5-4 and TRBJ1-6, is ETGVTQSPTHLIKTRGQQVTLRCSSQSGHNTVSWYQQALGQGPQFIFQYYREEENGRGNFPPRFSGLQFPNYSSELNVNALELDDSALYLCASSLEGVGSPLHFGNGTRLTVT.

This clone was recorded once. The J gene is TRBJ2-7, the V gene TRBV5-1; a weak D match, TRBD2 (6 bases). Trimming left V 3 bases short and J 5 bases short, with 15 bases between. The CDR3 contains 14 residues. The germline CDR1 and CDR2 sequences are SGHRS and YFSETQ. CDR3 nucleotides: TGCGCCAGCAGCTCTGCCGAGACTAGAGACGAGCAGTACTTC. The encoded protein is CASSSAETRDEQYF.